Here is one T cell receptor beta chain with its context. There is no known antigen for this receptor. The input lacks base qualities; no much larger clone sits a single base away. This record comes from a study of blood T cells in healthy people across ages (dated by TCRdb to 2014 to 2015). Study-wide context: In model experiments, template switching captured about one uniquely barcoded TCR beta cDNA molecule for every two T cells. To track age-related changes in TCR beta repertoire diversity, the study relied on deep sequencing normalized with unique cDNA molecular identifiers. Four age groups were formed from the donors: young (average roughly 15 years), middle-aged (approximately 40), aged (about 62) and long-lived (about 80). To avoid experimental bias, donors of different ages were randomly spread across the sequencing lanes. Using the same blood draw, the study looked at two additional independent replicas of 1 million unique cDNA reads for two donors, one aged 18 to 30 and the other aged 80 or older. Broader findings and caveats from the paper: Bulk unsorted PBMC profiling prevented conclusive comparison of naive and antigen-experienced compartments. Total diversity estimates from one million sequenced T cells were considered lower bounds and underestimates. As age increased, observed TCR beta diversity per million T cells dropped in a roughly linear way, and a significant reduction was already evident by age 40. Observed TCR beta diversity correlated strongly with the percentage of naive T cells measured by flow cytometry. Because donor CMV infection status was unknown, age-related changes in expanded clonotypes were potentially confounded. Compared with the aged group, the long-lived group had more naive CD4+ T cells, fewer expanded clones and increased TCR diversity, suggesting age selection.

The donors were about 40 Caucasian individuals from Russia, aged roughly 6 to 100 years, who were systemically healthy. Each donor gave ten milliliters of peripheral blood, collected into EDTA-treated Vacutainer tubes. PBMCs were isolated by Ficoll-Paque density-gradient centrifugation, with at least 7 million obtained per sample. Trizol reagent was used to extract total RNA from the PBMCs, yielding at least 5 micrograms per sample. The percentages of naive CD45RAhigh/CD27high T cells were determined by flow cytometry on a PBMC aliquot from every donor. Libraries came from 5' RACE. TCRdb records Illumina HiSeq 2500 as the sequencer. A second about 6 to 11 cycle PCR used a sample-barcoded 5' primer and a J-beta primer mix. A template-switch 5' adaptor carrying 12 random nucleotides introduced a unique molecular identifier onto each TCR beta cDNA molecule. Each sample yielded at least 2.5 million CDR3-containing paired-end reads. First-strand cDNA synthesis was performed from all RNA using the Mint cDNA synthesis kit, with priming by a TRBC-specific oligonucleotide. Following uracil-DNA glycosylase treatment, a first 18-cycle PCR with universal primers M1SS and BC2_uni_R was performed on all cDNA. On the authors' methods: Each sample was normalized by randomly selecting 1 million high-quality reads, each carrying a distinct molecular identifier. Instead of being binned into consensus sequences, reads that shared molecular identifiers were thrown out. MiTCR, set to a Q25 quality threshold and the strictest error-elimination algorithm, was used for CDR3 identification, clonotype clustering and error correction. A nonparametric unseen species model using Euler transformation provided a lower-bound estimate of total TCR beta diversity. TCRdb took the public reads, trimmed them with fastp at Q25, ran MiXCR for clone calling and kept in-frame beta chains. Records with the same CDR3 protein are collapsed into one entry carrying the most frequent genes and DNA. These V and J calls originate from TCRdb's pipeline instead of the authors' own analysis. The sample records over 1,300,000 distinct CDR3 sequences, 45% to 70% of which are singletons. The top ten constitute under 8.5% of the sample.

Here V drops 3 bases and J drops 3 bases, and the junction holds 3 bases not matched to any gene. The CDR3 measures 16 amino acids from cysteine to phenylalanine. Left in the record is the CDR3 DNA by itself, 48 bases read in frame from the first base. For CDR1 and CDR2, the germline V gene lists MGHRA and YSYEKL. Sequenced sample: blood. The TCR originated in a man aged 18 to 35 in good health. Recombination connected TRBV4-1 to TRBJ2-2, with 11 middle bases fitting TRBD2. CDR3 protein: CASSHASGGYTGELFF. The DNA reads TGCGCCAGCAGCCACGCTAGCGGGGGGTACACCGGGGAGCTGTTTTTT.